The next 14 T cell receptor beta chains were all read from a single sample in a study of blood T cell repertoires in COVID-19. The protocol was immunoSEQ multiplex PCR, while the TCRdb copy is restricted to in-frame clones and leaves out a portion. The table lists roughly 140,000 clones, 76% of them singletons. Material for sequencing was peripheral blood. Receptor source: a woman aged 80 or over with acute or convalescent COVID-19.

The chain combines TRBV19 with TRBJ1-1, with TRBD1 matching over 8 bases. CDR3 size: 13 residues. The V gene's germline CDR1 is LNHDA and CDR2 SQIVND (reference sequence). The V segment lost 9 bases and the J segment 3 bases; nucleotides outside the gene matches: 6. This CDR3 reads CASGQGLDTEAFF. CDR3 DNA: TGTGCCAGCGGACAGGGATTGGACACTGAAGCTTTCTTT.

This CDR3 is CAWSKAAPADTQYF. DNA for the CDR3: TGTGCCTGGTCCAAGGCGGCTCCGGCGGATACGCAGTATTTT. The V call is TRBV30, the J call TRBJ2-3; D unresolved. The CDR3 length is 14 residues. The V end lost 5 bases, the J end lost 6 bases, and 18 bases lay between the germline ends. Germline V gene data show CDR1 as GTSNPN and CDR2 as SVGIG (reference sequence).

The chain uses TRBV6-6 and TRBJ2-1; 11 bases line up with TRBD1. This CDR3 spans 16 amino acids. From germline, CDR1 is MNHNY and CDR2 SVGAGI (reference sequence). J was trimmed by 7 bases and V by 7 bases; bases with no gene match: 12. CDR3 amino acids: CASTTQTGQGGNEQFF. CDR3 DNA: TGTGCCAGCACCACACAAACGGGACAGGGGGGTAATGAGCAGTTCTTC.

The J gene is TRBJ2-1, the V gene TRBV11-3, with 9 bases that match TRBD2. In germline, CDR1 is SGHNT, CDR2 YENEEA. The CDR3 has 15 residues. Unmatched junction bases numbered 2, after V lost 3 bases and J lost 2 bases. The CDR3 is CASSFAGGTYNEQFF. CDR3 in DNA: TGTGCCAGCAGCTTTGCGGGAGGGACCTACAATGAGCAGTTCTTC.

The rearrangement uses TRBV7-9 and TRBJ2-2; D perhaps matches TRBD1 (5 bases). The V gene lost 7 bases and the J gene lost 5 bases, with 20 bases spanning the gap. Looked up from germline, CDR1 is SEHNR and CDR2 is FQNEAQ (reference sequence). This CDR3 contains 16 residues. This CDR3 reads CASNQPVSGFTGELFF. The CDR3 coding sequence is TGTGCCAGCAATCAACCTGTTTCAGGGTTTACCGGGGAGCTGTTTTTT.

CDR3 nucleotides: TGTGCCAGCAGGGGAGCTAACTATGGCTACACCTTC. It encodes CASRGANYGYTF. The V call is TRBV6-5, the J call TRBJ1-2; D uncertain. V was pared by 6 bases and J by 0 bases, with 5 bases between. The CDR3 has 12 residues. From germline, CDR1 is MNHEY and CDR2 SVGAGI.

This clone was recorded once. This CDR3 reads CASLLGPEETQYF. The CDR3 nucleotides are TGTGCCAGCCTCCTAGGCCCTGAAGAGACCCAGTACTTC. The chain recombines TRBV6-5 with TRBJ2-5, with D unresolved. This CDR3 has 13 residues. The V and J ends lost 8 bases and 3 bases respectively, with 13 bases between them. Germline V gene data show CDR1 as MNHEY and CDR2 as SVGAGI.

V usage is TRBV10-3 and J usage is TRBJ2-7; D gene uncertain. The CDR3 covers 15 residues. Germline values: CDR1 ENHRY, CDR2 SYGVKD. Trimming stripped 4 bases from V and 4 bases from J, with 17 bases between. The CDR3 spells CAISAISLRIYEQYF. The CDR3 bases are TGTGCCATCAGTGCAATTTCGTTGAGAATTTACGAGCAGTACTTC.

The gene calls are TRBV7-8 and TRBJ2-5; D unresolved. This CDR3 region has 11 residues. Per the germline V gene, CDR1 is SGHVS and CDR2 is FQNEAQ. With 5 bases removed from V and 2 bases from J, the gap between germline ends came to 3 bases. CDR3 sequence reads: CASSEQETQYF. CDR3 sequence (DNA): TGTGCCAGCAGCGAGCAAGAGACCCAGTACTTC. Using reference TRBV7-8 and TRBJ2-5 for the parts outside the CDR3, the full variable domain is GAGVSQSPRYKVAKRGQDVALRCDPISGHVSLFWYQQALGQGPEFLTYFQNEAQLDKSGLPSDRFFAERPEGSVSTLKIQRTQQEDSAVYLCASSEQETQYFGPGTRLLVL.

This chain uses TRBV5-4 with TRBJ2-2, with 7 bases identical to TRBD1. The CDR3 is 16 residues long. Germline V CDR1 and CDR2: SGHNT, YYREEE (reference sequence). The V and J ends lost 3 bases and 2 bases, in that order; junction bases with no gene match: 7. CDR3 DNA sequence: TGTGCCAGCAGCTCAATGGGACAGAGAAACACCGGGGAGCTGTTTTTT. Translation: CASSSMGQRNTGELFF.

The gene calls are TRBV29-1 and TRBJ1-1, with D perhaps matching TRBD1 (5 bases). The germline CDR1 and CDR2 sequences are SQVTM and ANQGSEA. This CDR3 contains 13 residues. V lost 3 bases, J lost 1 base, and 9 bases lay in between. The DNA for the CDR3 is TGCAGCGTTGATCAGGGTGCGAACACTGAAGCTTTCTTT. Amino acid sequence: CSVDQGANTEAFF.

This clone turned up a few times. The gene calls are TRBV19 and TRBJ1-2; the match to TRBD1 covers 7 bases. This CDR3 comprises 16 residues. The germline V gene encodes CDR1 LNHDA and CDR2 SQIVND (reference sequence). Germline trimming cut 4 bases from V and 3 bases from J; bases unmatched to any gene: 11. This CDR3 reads CASSTGTEYIYYGYTF. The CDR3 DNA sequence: TGTGCCAGTAGTACCGGGACAGAGTATATCTACTATGGCTACACCTTC.

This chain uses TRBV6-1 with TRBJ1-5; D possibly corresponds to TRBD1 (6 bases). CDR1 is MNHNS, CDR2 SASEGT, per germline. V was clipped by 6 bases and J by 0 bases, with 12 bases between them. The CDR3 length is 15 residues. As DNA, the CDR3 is TGTGCCAGCAGGGGGGACACGTATAGCAATCAGCCCCAGCATTTT. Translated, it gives CASRGDTYSNQPQHF.

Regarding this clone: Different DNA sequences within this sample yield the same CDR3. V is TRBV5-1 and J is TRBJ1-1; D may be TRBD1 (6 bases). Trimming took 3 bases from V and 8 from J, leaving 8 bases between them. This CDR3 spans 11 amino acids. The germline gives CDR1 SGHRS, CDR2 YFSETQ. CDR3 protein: CASSYGTEAFF. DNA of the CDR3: TGCGCCAGCAGCTACGGGACAGAAGCTTTCTTT.